This TCR beta chain was documented in a study of type 1 and type 2 diabetes patients. In the study overall: Participants included type 1 and type 2 diabetes patients plus nondiabetic controls. A total of over 15,000,000 paired-end reads came from the whole study.

No donor had another autoimmune disease or recent infection within four weeks. The CDR3 contains 17 residues. Per the germline V gene, CDR1 is SGHRS and CDR2 is YFSETQ. The ends were cut back, 0 bases at V and 0 bases at J, with 12 bases in the middle. The PCR template was genomic DNA. Multiplex PCR with 30 forward and 13 reverse primers amplified the TCR beta CDR3. From the multiplex PCR reads, TCRdb called clonotypes with MiXCR, one entry per CDR3 protein. The data show some 250,000 distinct CDR3 sequences, approximately 50% seen once. The chain couples TRBV5-1 to TRBJ1-4, with a tentative D call TRBD1 (5 bases). The clonotype originates from a man aged 18-30 years with type 2 diabetes. The sequenced sample was peripheral blood mononuclear cells (PBMCs). Here the CDR3 reads CASSLGQGIATNEKLFF. The CDR3 DNA sequence: TGCGCCAGCAGCTTGGGCCAGGGAATTGCAACTAATGAAAAACTGTTTTTT.